The 18 T cell receptor beta chains below come from one sample, sequenced in a study of cytomegalovirus exposure and HLA in healthy donors. A multiplex PCR was run with 60 Vbeta primers and 13 Jbeta primers. Sequenced by immunoSEQ multiplex PCR; TCRdb stores in-frame clones only, minus some. This sample has about 120,000 clones, with 65% to 80% found just once. Sequencing used PBMCs. The receptors shown here come from a woman aged 40 to 50 in good health and CMV-seropositive.

This chain joins TRBV25-1 and TRBJ2-4; 9 nucleotides match TRBD1. Germline CDR1 is MGHDK and CDR2 is SYGVNS. CDR3 length equals 16 residues. The ends lost 5 bases at V and 3 bases at J; junction bases unmatched: 8. The CDR3 sequence is CASSSGTGSSKNIQYF. CDR3 nucleotide sequence: TGTGCCAGCAGTAGCGGGACAGGGTCCAGCAAAAACATTCAGTACTTC.

The V and J genes are TRBV2 and TRBJ2-5; 7 bases map to TRBD2. CDR1 and CDR2 from the germline V gene are SNHLY and FYNNEI. Trimming took 4 bases from V and 5 from J; bases not matched to a gene: 13. This CDR3 is built from 16 residues. The CDR3 spells CASSAFLGGRGETQYF. Written as DNA, the CDR3 is TGTGCCAGCAGTGCGTTCCTTGGAGGGCGGGGGGAGACCCAGTACTTC.

This chain links TRBV19 with TRBJ1-5; D uncertain. Looked up from germline, CDR1 is LNHDA and CDR2 is SQIVND (reference sequence). V lost 6 bases, J lost 6 bases, and 9 bases lay in between. The CDR3 extends over 12 amino acids. The CDR3, as DNA: TGTGCCAGTAGGGAGGCGCGTCAGCCCCAGCATTTT. Translated, it gives CASREARQPQHF.

The CDR3 protein is CATGTGENQPQHF. The CDR3 DNA reads TGTGCCACCGGGACAGGGGAAAATCAGCCCCAGCATTTT. The J gene is TRBJ1-5, the V gene TRBV19; 10 bases align to TRBD1. The ends lost 10 bases at V and 4 bases at J; junction bases unmatched: 4. The CDR3 length is 13 residues. Germline V gene sequence: CDR1 LNHDA, CDR2 SQIVND (reference sequence). The entire variable domain, with the rest obtained from reference TRBV19 and TRBJ1-5, is as follows: DGGITQSPKYLFRKEGQNVTLSCEQNLNHDAMYWYRQDPGQGLRLIYYSQIVNDFQKGDIAEGYSVSREKKESFPLTVTSAQKNPTAFYLCATGTGENQPQHFGDGTRLSIL.

This rearrangement joins TRBV5-1 to TRBJ2-5, with 7 bases that match TRBD1. The J call may be faulty, since TRBJ2-7 better matches the DNA end. The CDR3 covers 14 residues. CDR1 SGHRS and CDR2 YFSETQ come from the germline V gene. The CDR3 loop is CASSLEGADYEQYF. DNA for the CDR3: TGCGCCAGCAGCTTGGAGGGGGCCGACTACGAGCAGTACTTC.

This chain connects TRBV29-1 to TRBJ2-2; the D gene is possibly TRBD2 (6 bases). The CDR3 length is 14 residues. With 4 bases removed from V and 4 bases from J, the gap between germline ends came to 13 bases. CDR1 is SQVTM, CDR2 ANQGSEA, per germline. In DNA form, the CDR3 reads TGCAGCGTTGTGGGACTGGAAGCCACCGGGGAGCTGTTTTTT. This sequence encodes CSVVGLEATGELFF.

About this clone itself: An end of the junction differs from the germline gene, which may be a read error. This chain connects TRBV7-2 to TRBJ2-2; 8 bases fit TRBD2. Germline V gene lookup returns CDR1 SGHTA and CDR2 FQGNSA. This CDR3 comprises 14 residues. The CDR3 spells CASSLRGRCRGAVF. The CDR3 DNA reads TGTGCCAGCAGCTTACGCGGGAGGTGTCGGGGAGCTGTTTTT.

There are a few counts of this clone. This rearrangement joins TRBV15 to TRBJ1-5; TRBD1 matches at 7 bases. Germline CDR1 and CDR2: LNHNV and YYDKDF (reference sequence). CDR3 length equals 16 residues. Trimming at V came to 1 base and at J to 3 bases, leaving 6 bases not matched to a gene. The CDR3 is CATSRGGGQLNQPQHF. The CDR3 DNA reads TGTGCCACCAGCAGAGGAGGGGGACAGCTCAATCAGCCCCAGCATTTT.

This clone was seen just once. This chain joins TRBV6-1 and TRBJ2-5, with a weak D call TRBD1 (6 bases). The CDR3 is made up of 14 amino acids. Trimming cost V 8 bases and J 5 bases, with 18 bases left between them. Germline-derived CDR1 and CDR2 are MNHNS and SASEGT. This chain's CDR3 is CASVGAGVGETQYF. The CDR3 DNA follows: TGTGCCAGCGTCGGGGCAGGGGTGGGGGAGACCCAGTACTTC.

V gene TRBV30 combines with J gene TRBJ2-3, with 10 bases fitting TRBD1. The length of the CDR3 is 14 residues. Trimming cost V 5 bases and J 4 bases; bases outside gene matches: 6. The germline CDR1 and CDR2 sequences are GTSNPN and SVGIG (reference sequence). DNA of the CDR3: TGTGCCTGGGGAACCGGGACAGGGGCAGATACGCAGTATTTT. Amino acid sequence: CAWGTGTGADTQYF.

The chain is built from TRBV7-3 and TRBJ2-1; the D is unclear. The CDR3 is made up of 16 amino acids. Germline V gene sequence: CDR1 SGHTA, CDR2 FQGTGA. Trimming pared 1 base from V and 0 bases from J, leaving 10 bases between. CDR3 sequence reads: CASSLSGQTSYNEQFF. In nucleotides, the CDR3 is TGTGCCAGCAGCTTAAGTGGGCAGACCTCCTACAATGAGCAGTTCTTC.

This rearrangement joins TRBV10-3 to TRBJ2-5, with D perhaps matching TRBD1 (6 bases). The DNA end lines up better with TRBJ2-7; the J call may be wrong. Per germline, CDR1 ENHRY and CDR2 SYGVKD. The CDR3 has 12 residues. CDR3 amino acids: CAISIQGYEQYF. For the CDR3, the DNA is TGTGCCATCAGTATACAGGGTTACGAGCAGTACTTC.

This clone has a single count. The V call is TRBV4-2, the J call TRBJ2-7; 9 nucleotides line up with TRBD2. Germline assignment: CDR1 LGHNA and CDR2 YNFKEQ. The CDR3 contains 17 residues. V dropped 3 bases and J dropped 4; count of bases not matched to a gene: 13. The CDR3 spells CASSQDPGLARQYEQYF. The CDR3 nucleotides read TGTGCCAGCAGCCAGGACCCGGGACTAGCACGCCAATACGAGCAGTACTTC.

The V gene is TRBV5-4, the J gene TRBJ1-2; the D is unclear. CDR1 SGHNT and CDR2 YYREEE come from the germline V gene (reference sequence). CDR3 length: 14 residues. Deletions cut 1 base from V and 6 bases from J, with 13 bases between. CDR3: CASSLSFRVHGYTF. DNA of the CDR3: TGTGCCAGCAGCTTGAGTTTCCGGGTTCATGGCTACACCTTC. Drawing the rest from reference TRBV5-4 and TRBJ1-2, the complete variable domain is ETGVTQSPTHLIKTRGQQVTLRCSSQSGHNTVSWYQQALGQGPQFIFQYYREEENGRGNFPPRFSGLQFPNYSSELNVNALELDDSALYLCASSLSFRVHGYTFGSGTRLTVV.

The chain recombines TRBV6-1 with TRBJ1-2, with D perhaps matching TRBD1 (6 bases). The CDR3 sequence is 15 residues long. V was pared by 5 bases and J by 5 bases, with 18 bases between. Germline CDR1 MNHNS, CDR2 SASEGT. CDR3: CASSPDDRSRYGYTF. The CDR3 DNA follows: TGTGCCAGCAGTCCGGACGACAGGTCAAGGTATGGCTACACCTTC.

V is TRBV4-1 and J is TRBJ1-1, with D perhaps TRBD1 (5 bases). V was shortened by 3 bases and J by 10 bases, with 15 bases between the two germline ends. The CDR3 is made up of 13 amino acids. Per germline, CDR1 MGHRA and CDR2 YSYEKL. CDR3 residues: CASSQKEQDRAFF. CDR3 nucleotides: TGCGCCAGCAGCCAGAAGGAACAGGATAGAGCTTTCTTT.

V is TRBV27 and J is TRBJ1-5; possible D gene TRBD1, 5 bases. V was cut by 8 bases and J by 6 bases, with 11 bases left in between. The CDR3 contains 12 residues. Germline CDR1 and CDR2: MNHEY and SMNVEV (reference sequence). As DNA, the CDR3 is TGTGCCAGCGGGCAGGGTCTTCAGCCCCAGCATTTT. It codes for CASGQGLQPQHF.

Here the CDR3 reads CASSWGSGSGKRNAEQFF. In DNA form, the CDR3 reads TGTGCCAGCAGCTGGGGGTCGGGGAGCGGGAAACGCAATGCTGAGCAGTTCTTC. The V and J genes are TRBV9 and TRBJ2-1; 7 bases fit TRBD2. V was pared by 4 bases and J by 9 bases, with 22 bases of the junction left unmatched. Germline-derived CDR1 and CDR2 are SGDLS and YYNGEE. CDR3 length equals 18 residues.